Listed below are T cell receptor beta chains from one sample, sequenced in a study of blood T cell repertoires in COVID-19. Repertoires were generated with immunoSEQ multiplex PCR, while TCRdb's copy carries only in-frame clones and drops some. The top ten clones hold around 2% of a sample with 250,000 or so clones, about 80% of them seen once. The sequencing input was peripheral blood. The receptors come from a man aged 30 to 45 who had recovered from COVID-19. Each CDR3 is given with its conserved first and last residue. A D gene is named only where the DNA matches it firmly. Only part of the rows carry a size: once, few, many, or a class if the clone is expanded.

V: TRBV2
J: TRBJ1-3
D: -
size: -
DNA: TGTGCCAGCAGTCTACAGGGTGGTGTAAGAAACACCATATATTTT
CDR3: CASSLQGGVRNTIYF

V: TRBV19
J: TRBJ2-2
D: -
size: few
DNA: TGTGCCAGTAGTCCGCGGGGCAAGAACACCGGGGAGCTGTTTTTT
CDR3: CASSPRGKNTGELFF

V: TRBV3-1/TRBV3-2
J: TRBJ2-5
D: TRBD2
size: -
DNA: TGTGCCAGCAGCCAAGGACATAGCGGGGGTGCCCAAGAGACCCAGTACTTC
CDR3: CASSQGHSGGAQETQYF

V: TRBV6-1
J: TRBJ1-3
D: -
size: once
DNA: TGTGCCAGCAGTGAATATCTGGGCCCCTCTGGAAACACCATATATTTT
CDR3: CASSEYLGPSGNTIYF

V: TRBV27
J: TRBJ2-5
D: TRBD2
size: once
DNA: TGTGCCAGCAGTTTAATTAGCGGGGAGACCCAGTACTTC
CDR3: CASSLISGETQYF

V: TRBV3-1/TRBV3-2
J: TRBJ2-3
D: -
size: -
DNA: TGTGCCAGCAGAGACACCTCCCTACTAGGTCGGGGGTCATCTAGCACAGATACGCAGTATTTT
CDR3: CASRDTSLLGRGSSSTDTQYF

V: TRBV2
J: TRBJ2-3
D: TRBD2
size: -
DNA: TGTGCCAGCACCTCTAGCGGAGATACGCAGTATTTT
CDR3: CASTSSGDTQYF

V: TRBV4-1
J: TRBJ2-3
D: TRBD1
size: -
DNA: TGCGCCAGCAGCCAAAAAACAGGGGGCGACGATACGCAGTATTTT
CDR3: CASSQKTGGDDTQYF

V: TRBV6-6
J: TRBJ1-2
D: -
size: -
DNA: TGTGCCAGCAGTTACTCGACAGTCGTTGGCTACACCTTC
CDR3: CASSYSTVVGYTF

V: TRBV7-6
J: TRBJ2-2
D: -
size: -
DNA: TGTGCCAGCAGCCGAAGACTGCTGAACACCGGGGAGCTGTTTTTT
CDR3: CASSRRLLNTGELFF

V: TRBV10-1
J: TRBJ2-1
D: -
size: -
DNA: TGCGCCAGCAGTGAGGTTCGGGACTCCGTTGAGCAGTTCTTC
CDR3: CASSEVRDSVEQFF

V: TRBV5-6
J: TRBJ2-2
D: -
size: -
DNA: TGTGCCAGCAGCGCGATTACAGCGAACACCGGGGAGCTGTTTTTT
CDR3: CASSAITANTGELFF